This T cell receptor (beta chain) was found in a study of blood T cell repertoires in COVID-19. Study as a whole: Both acute and convalescent COVID-19 samples were obtained from the United States, Italy and Spain.

The CDR3 is 15 residues long. Trimming removed 0 bases from V and 5 bases from J; junction bases left unmatched: 5. Germline CDR1 and CDR2: MDHEN and SYDVKM. Libraries were prepared by immunoSEQ multiplex PCR; TCRdb keeps only in-frame clonotypes and omits some of them. The repertoire has about 100,000 clones, 65% to 80% of them found once; the top ten carry around 20%. Sequencing was performed on peripheral blood. The chain joins TRBV28 to TRBJ1-2, with 8 positions matching TRBD1. The TCR originated in an older man with active or convalescent COVID-19. The CDR3 reads CASSLWDRVGYGYTF. The CDR3 DNA reads TGTGCCAGCAGTTTATGGGACAGGGTGGGTTATGGCTACACCTTC.